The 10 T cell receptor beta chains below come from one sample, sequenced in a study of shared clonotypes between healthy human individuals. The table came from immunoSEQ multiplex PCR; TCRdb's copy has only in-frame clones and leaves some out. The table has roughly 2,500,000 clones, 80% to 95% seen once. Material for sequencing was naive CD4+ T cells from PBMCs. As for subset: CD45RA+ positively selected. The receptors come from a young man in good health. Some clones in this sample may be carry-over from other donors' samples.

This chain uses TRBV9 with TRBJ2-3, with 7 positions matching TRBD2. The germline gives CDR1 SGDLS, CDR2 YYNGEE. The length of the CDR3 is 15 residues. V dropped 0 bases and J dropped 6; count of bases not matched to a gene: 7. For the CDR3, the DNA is TGTGCCAGCAGCGTAGTGGGCGGGAGATGGGATACGCAGTATTTT. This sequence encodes CASSVVGGRWDTQYF. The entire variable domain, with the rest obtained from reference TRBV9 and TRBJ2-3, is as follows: DSGVTQTPKHLITATGQRVTLRCSPRSGDLSVYWYQQSLDQGLQFLIQYYNGEERAKGNILERFSAQQFPDLHSELNLSSLELGDSALYFCASSVVGGRWDTQYFGPGTRLTVL.

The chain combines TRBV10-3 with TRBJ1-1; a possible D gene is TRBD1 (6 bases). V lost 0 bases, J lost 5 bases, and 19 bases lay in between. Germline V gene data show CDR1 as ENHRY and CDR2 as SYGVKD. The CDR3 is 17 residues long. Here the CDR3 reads CAISESNPGGQGTEAFF. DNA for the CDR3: TGTGCCATCAGTGAGTCGAATCCTGGGGGGCAGGGGACTGAAGCTTTCTTT.

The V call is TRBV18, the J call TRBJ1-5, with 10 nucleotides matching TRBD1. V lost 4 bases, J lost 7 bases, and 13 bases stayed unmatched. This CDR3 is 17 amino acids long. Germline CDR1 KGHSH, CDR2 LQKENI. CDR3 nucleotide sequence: TGTGCCAGCTCACAAAGTCGACAGGGGGCGAGGTGGCAGCCCCAGCATTTT. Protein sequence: CASSQSRQGARWQPQHF.

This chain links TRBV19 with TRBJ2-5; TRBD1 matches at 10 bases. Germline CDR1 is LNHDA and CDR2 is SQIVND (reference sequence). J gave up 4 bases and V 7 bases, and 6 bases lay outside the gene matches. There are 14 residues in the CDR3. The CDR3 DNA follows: TGTGCCAGTATGGACAGGGGGATCGGAGAGACCCAGTACTTC. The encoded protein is CASMDRGIGETQYF.

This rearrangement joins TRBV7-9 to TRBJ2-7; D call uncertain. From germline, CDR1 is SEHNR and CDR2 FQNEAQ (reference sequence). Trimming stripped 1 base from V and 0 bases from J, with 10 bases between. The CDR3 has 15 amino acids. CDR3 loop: CASSLGRRLSYEQYF. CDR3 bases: TGTGCCAGCAGCTTAGGTCGGAGACTCTCCTACGAGCAGTACTTC.

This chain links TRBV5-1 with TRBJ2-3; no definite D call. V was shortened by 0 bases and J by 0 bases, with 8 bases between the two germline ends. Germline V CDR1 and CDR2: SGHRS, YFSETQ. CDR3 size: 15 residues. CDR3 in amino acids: CASSLATTSTDTQYF. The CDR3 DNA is TGCGCCAGCAGCTTGGCGACCACTAGCACAGATACGCAGTATTTT. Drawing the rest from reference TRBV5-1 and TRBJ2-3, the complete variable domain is KAGVTQTPRYLIKTRGQQVTLSCSPISGHRSVSWYQQTPGQGLQFLFEYFSETQRNKGNFPGRFSGRQFSNSRSEMNVSTLELGDSALYLCASSLATTSTDTQYFGPGTRLTVL.

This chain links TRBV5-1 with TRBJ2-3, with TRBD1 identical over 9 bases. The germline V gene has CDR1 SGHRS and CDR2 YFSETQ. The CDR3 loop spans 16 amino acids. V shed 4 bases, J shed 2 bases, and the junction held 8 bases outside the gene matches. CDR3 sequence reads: CASSILGTGTTDTQYF. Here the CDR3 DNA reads TGCGCCAGCAGCATCCTCGGGACAGGGACCACAGATACGCAGTATTTT.

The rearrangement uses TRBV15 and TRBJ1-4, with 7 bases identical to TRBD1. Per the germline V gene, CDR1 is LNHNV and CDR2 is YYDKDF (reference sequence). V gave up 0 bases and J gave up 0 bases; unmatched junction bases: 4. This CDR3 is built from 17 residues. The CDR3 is CATSREPGGATNEKLFF. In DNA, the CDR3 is TGTGCCACCAGCAGAGAACCAGGGGGAGCAACTAATGAAAAACTGTTTTTT.

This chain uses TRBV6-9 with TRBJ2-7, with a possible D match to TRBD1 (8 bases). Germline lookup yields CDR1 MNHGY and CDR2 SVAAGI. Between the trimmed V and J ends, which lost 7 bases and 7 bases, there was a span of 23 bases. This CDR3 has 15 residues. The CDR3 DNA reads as TGTGCCAGCAATTTACAGGGGGAGGGGAGGAGGGAGCAGTACTTC. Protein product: CASNLQGEGRREQYF.

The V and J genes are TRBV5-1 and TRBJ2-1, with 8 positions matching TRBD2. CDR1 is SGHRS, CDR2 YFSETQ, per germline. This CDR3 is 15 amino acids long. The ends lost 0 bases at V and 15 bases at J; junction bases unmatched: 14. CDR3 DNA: TGCGCCAGCAGCTTGGATGGTGCTAGCGGGCAACCACCGTTCTTC. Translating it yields CASSLDGASGQPPFF.